This TCR beta chain was retrieved from a study of regulatory T cells in long-lasting Graves disease. Findings and caveats of the study: Whereas 900 to 1,000 public clonotypes were shared by new patients, persistent patients shared more, at some 2,500.

At least ten counts were recorded for this clonotype. Its antigen remains unidentified. For TCR beta, libraries came from iRepertoire HTBI primers and Arm-PCR of CDR3 regions. TCRdb called the multiplex PCR reads again in MiXCR, with one record for every CDR3 protein. The sample includes 300,000 to 350,000 distinct CDR3 sequences, around a fifth of them seen just once. Time point: persistent/refractory GD, antithyroid drugs over 5 years with positive TRAb. PBMC RNA was the source of the TCR library. V lost 2 bases and J 3 bases, leaving 8 bases between the germline ends. The CDR3 is 13 amino acids. Germline V lookup: CDR1 MNHEY, CDR2 SVGEGT.

Sample: peripheral blood mononuclear cells (PBMCs), taken when the disease was refractory, from a patient treated with antithyroid drugs. J is TRBJ2-7 and V is TRBV6-2 or TRBV6-3, with D possibly matching TRBD1 (6 bases). This clonotype was sampled from a female donor with Graves disease. As DNA, the CDR3 is TGTGCCAGCAGTTACAGGGACAACTACGAGCAGTACTTC. It is translated as CASSYRDNYEQYF.